This T cell receptor beta chain was recovered during a study of human T cells and chemical hapten exposure. Study in general: The variation in per-sample TCR yields arose mainly from small differences in pooled library volumes.

Per the original data handling: Counting gave a median of roughly 97,000 TCRs per sample, with values ranging from about 23,224 to 700,000. TCRdb ran MiXCR on the RACE reads and lists one entry per CDR3 protein. TCRdb's processing, not the authors' own work, is the source of the V and J calls. This sample carries some 74,000 distinct CDR3 sequences, 10% to 15% of them seen once, and the ten largest clones take around 5.7%. Study-wide points: DPC sensitization left the count of TCRs above 1 in 1000 unchanged.

On this clonotype: The antigen is undetermined.

The CDR3 spans 12 residues. The germline V gene encodes CDR1 SQVTM and CDR2 ANQGSEA. V gave up 7 bases and J gave up 4 bases; unmatched junction bases: 6. Time point given: patch test 3, about 24 weeks after DPC sensitization. The treatment here: therapeutic diphenylcyclopropenone sensitization with weekly scalp DPC. Those who donated were patients with alopecia, 18 to 70 years of age, and suitable for DPC. The V and J genes are TRBV29-1 and TRBJ1-1; 7 bases fit TRBD1. The sample was whole blood, taken in connection with sensitization to the hapten diphenylcyclopropenone (DPC). This receptor was taken from a woman between 50 and 59 years old with alopecia areata. Some clones in this sample may be carry-over from other donors' samples. For the CDR3, the DNA is TGCAGCGCTGAGGCAGGGGGCACTGAAGCTTTCTTT. Residues: CSAEAGGTEAFF.